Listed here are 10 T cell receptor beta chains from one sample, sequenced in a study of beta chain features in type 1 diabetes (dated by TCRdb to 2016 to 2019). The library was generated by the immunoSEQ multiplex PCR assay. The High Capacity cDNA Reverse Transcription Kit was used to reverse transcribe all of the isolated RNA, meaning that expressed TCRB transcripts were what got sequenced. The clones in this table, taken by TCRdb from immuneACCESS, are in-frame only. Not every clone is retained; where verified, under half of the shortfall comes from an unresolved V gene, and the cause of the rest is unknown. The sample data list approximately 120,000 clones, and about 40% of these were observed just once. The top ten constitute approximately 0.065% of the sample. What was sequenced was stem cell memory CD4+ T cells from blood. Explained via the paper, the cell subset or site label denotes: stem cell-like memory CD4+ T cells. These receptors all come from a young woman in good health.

The CDR3 sequence is CASSYSRQPQHF. The CDR3 nucleotides are TGTGCCAGCAGTTATAGTCGGCAGCCCCAGCATTTT. V usage is TRBV6-6 and J usage is TRBJ1-5; D unresolved. The V gene lost 3 bases and the J gene lost 7 bases, with 7 bases spanning the gap. CDR3 length equals 12 residues. The V gene's germline CDR1 is MNHNY and CDR2 SVGAGI (reference sequence).

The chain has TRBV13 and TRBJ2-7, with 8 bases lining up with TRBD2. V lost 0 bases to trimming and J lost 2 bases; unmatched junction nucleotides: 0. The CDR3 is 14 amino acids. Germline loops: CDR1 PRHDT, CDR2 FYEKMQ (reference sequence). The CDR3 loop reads CASSLGLAAYEQYF. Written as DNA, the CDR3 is TGTGCCAGCAGCTTAGGACTAGCGGCCTACGAGCAGTACTTC. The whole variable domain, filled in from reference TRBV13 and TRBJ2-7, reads AAGVIQSPRHLIKEKRETATLKCYPIPRHDTVYWYQQGPGQDPQFLISFYEKMQSDKGSIPDRFSAQQFSDYHSELNMSSLELGDSALYFCASSLGLAAYEQYFGPGTRLTVT.

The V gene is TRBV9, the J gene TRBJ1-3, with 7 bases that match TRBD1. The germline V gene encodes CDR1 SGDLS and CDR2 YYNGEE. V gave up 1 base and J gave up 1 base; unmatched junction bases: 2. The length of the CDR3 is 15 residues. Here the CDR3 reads CASSVTGDSGNTIYF. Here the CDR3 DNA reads TGTGCCAGCAGCGTAACAGGGGATTCTGGAAACACCATATATTTT.

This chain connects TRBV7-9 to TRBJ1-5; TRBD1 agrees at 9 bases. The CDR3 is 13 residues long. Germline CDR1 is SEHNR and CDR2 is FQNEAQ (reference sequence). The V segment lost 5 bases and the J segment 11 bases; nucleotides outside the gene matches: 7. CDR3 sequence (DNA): TGTGCCAGCAGCGCACAGGGGGCCGGGGCCCAGCATTTT. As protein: CASSAQGAGAQHF.

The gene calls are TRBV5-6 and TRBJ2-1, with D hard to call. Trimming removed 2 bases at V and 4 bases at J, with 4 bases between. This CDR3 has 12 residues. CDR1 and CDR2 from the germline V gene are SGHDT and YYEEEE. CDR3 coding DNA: TGTGCCAGCAGCTTTCGTTACAATGAGCAGTTCTTC. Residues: CASSFRYNEQFF.

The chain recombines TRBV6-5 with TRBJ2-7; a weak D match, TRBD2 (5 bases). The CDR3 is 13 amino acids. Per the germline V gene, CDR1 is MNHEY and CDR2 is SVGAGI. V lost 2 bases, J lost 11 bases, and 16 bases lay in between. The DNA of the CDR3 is TGTGCCAGCAGTTACGCCTTGGGGAGCTCTAAGTACTTC. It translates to CASSYALGSSKYF.

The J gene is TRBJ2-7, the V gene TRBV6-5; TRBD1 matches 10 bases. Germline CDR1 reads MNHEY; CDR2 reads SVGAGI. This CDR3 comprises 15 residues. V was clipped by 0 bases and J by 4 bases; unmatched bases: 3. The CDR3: CASSYSGGQGYEQYF. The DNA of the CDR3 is TGTGCCAGCAGTTACTCGGGGGGACAGGGGTACGAGCAGTACTTC.

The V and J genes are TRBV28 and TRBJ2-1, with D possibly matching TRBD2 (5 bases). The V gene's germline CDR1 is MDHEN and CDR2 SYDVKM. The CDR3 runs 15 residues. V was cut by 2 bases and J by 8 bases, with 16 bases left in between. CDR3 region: CASSLDGLLVDEQFF. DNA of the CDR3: TGTGCCAGCAGTTTAGATGGACTGCTCGTCGATGAGCAGTTCTTC.

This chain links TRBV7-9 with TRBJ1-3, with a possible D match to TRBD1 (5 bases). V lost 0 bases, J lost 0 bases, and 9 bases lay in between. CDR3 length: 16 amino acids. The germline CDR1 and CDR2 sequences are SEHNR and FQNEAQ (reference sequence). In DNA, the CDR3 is TGTGCCAGCAGCTTAGCGGGGCGGATCTCTGGAAACACCATATATTTT. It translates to CASSLAGRISGNTIYF.

The chain's CDR3 is CASSFSGGPNTGELFF. CDR3 DNA sequence: TGTGCCAGCAGTTTCTCCGGGGGGCCCAACACCGGGGAGCTGTTTTTT. V gene TRBV28 combines with J gene TRBJ2-2, with a tentative D call TRBD2 (7 bases). V lost 3 bases and J 2 bases, leaving 13 bases between the germline ends. CDR3 length equals 16 residues. Germline lookup yields CDR1 MDHEN and CDR2 SYDVKM.